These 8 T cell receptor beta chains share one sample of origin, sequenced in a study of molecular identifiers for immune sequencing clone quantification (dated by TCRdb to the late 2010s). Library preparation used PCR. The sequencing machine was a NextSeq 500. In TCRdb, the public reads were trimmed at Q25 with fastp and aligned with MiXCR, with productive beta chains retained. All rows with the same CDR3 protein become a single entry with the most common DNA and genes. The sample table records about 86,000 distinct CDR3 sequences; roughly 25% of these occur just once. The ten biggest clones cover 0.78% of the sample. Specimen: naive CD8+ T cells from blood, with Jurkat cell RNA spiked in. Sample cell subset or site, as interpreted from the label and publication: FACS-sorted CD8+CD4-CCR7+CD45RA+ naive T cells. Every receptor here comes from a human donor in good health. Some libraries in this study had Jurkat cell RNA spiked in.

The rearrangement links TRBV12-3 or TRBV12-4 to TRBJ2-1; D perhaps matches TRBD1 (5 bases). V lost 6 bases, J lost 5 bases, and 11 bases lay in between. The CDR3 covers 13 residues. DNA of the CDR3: TGTGCCAGCAGCAATGGGGCCAACAATGAGCAGTTCTTC. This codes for CASSNGANNEQFF.

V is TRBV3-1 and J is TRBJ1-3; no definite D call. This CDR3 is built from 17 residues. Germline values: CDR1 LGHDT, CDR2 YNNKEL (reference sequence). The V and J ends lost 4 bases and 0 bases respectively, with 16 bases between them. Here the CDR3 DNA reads TGTGCCAGCAGCCCCAGAGAGGTCACTTACTCTGGAAACACCATATATTTT. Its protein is CASSPREVTYSGNTIYF. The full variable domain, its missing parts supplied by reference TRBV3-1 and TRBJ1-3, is DTAVSQTPKYLVTQMGNDKSIKCEQNLGHDTMYWYKQDSKKFLKIMFSYNNKELIINETVPNRFSPKSPDKAHLNLHINSLELGDSAVYFCASSPREVTYSGNTIYFGEGSWLTVV.

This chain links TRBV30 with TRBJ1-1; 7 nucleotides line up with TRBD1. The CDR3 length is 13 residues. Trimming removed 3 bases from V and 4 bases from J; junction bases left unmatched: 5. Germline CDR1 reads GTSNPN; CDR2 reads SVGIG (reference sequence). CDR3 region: CAWRQGVITEAFF. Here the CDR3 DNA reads TGTGCCTGGAGGCAGGGGGTGATCACTGAAGCTTTCTTT.

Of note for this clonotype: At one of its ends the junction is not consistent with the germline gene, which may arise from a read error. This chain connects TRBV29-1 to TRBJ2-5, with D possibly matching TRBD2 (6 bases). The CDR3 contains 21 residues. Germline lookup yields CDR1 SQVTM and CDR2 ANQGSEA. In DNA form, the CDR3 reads TGCAGCGGTGAAGATCCGTTCGAGCCAGGCTTAGCGGAGCGGGCCGAAGAGACCCAGTACTTC. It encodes CSGEDPFEPGLAERAEETQYF. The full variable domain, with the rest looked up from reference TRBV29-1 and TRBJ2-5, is SAVISQKPSRDICQRGTSLTIQCQVDSQVTMMFWYRQQPGQSLTLIATANQGSEATYESGFVIDKFPISRPNLTFSTLTVSNMSPEDSSIYLCSGEDPFEPGLAERAEETQYFGPGTRLLVL.

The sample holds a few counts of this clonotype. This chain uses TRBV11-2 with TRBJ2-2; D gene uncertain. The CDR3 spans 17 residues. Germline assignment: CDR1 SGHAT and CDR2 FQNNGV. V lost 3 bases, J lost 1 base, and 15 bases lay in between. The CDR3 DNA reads TGTGCCAGCAGCTTCGCCGCCCGGACGGAGAACACCGGGGAGCTGTTTTTT. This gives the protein CASSFAARTENTGELFF.

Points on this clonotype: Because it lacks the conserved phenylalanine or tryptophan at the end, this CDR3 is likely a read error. DNA of the CDR3: TGTGCCAGCAGCTACCTCACAGGGGATGAAAAACTGTTTCTT. Translated, it gives CASSYLTGDEKLFL. The V gene is TRBV13, the J gene TRBJ1-4; 7 bases agree with TRBD1. Germline-derived CDR1 and CDR2 are PRHDT and FYEKMQ (reference sequence). The CDR3 consists of 14 residues. With 4 bases clipped from V and 6 bases from J, the junction kept 5 bases outside the gene matches.

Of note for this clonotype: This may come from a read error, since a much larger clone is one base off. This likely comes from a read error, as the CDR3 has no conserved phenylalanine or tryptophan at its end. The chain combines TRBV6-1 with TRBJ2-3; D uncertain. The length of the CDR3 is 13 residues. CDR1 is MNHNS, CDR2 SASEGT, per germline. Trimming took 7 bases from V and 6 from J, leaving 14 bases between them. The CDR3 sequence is CASTKEILDTQYS. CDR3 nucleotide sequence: TGTGCCAGCACGAAGGAAATTTTGGATACGCAGTATTCT.

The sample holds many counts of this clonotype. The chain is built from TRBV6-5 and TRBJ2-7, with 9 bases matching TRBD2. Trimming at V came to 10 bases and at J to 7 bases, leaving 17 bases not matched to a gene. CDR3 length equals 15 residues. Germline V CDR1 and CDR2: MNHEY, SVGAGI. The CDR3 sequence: CATRPASGVLREQYF. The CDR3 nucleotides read TGTGCCACCCGCCCGGCTAGCGGGGTATTGAGGGAGCAGTACTTC.